A selection of T cell receptor beta chains follows, all from one sample in a study of T cells in Graves' hyperthyroidism and ophthalmopathy. TCRdb redid the calling of the multiplex PCR reads with MiXCR, one entry per CDR3 protein. The table shows around 480,000 distinct CDR3 sequences, with under 15% occurring only once. The sequenced material came from blood. These receptor sequences come from a woman between 18 and 29 years old with Graves' hyperthyroidism. CDR3s include the opening cysteine and the closing phenylalanine or tryptophan. Each record gives: CDR3 length, clone size, J gene, D gene, V gene, CDR3 protein, CDR3 DNA. The D gene is left open where the match is weak. Size is stated for part of the rows, as once, few or many counts, or as a class when the clone is expanded.

cdr3_length: 15
clone_size: .
j_call: TRBJ2-1
d_call: .
v_call: TRBV11-3
cdr3_aa: CASSSNWEHYNEQFF
cdr3_nt: TGTGCCAGCAGCTCGAACTGGGAACATTACAATGAGCAGTTCTTC

cdr3_length: 14
clone_size: .
j_call: TRBJ2-2
d_call: .
v_call: TRBV6-2/TRBV6-3
cdr3_aa: CASSTGGNTGELFF
cdr3_nt: TGTGCCAGCAGTACCGGGGGGAACACCGGGGAGCTGTTTTTT

cdr3_length: 14
clone_size: many
j_call: TRBJ2-1
d_call: TRBD2
v_call: TRBV7-2
cdr3_aa: CASSWETSGSWQFF
cdr3_nt: TGTGCCAGCAGCTGGGAGACTAGCGGGAGTTGGCAGTTCTTC

cdr3_length: 13
clone_size: many
j_call: TRBJ2-1
d_call: .
v_call: TRBV6-1
cdr3_aa: CASRRRGPNEQFF
cdr3_nt: TGTGCCAGCAGGCGTCGGGGGCCCAATGAGCAGTTCTTC

cdr3_length: 16
clone_size: many
j_call: TRBJ2-1
d_call: .
v_call: TRBV9
cdr3_aa: CASAGGGSLAYNEQFF
cdr3_nt: TGTGCCAGCGCTGGGGGCGGGAGCTTGGCCTACAATGAGCAGTTCTTC

cdr3_length: 16
clone_size: many
j_call: TRBJ1-2
d_call: .
v_call: TRBV6-6
cdr3_aa: CASSYSEGRVGYGYTF
cdr3_nt: TGTGCCAGCAGTTACTCGGAGGGCAGGGTGGGGTATGGCTACACCTTC

cdr3_length: 15
clone_size: few
j_call: TRBJ2-5
d_call: TRBD2
v_call: TRBV20-1
cdr3_aa: CSARTSGRARETQYF
cdr3_nt: TGCAGTGCCCGGACTAGCGGGAGGGCCAGAGAGACCCAGTACTTC

cdr3_length: 16
clone_size: many
j_call: TRBJ2-3
d_call: TRBD2
v_call: TRBV11-2
cdr3_aa: CASSLGTAGEGDTQYF
cdr3_nt: TGTGCCAGCAGCTTAGGAACAGCGGGAGAAGGAGATACGCAGTATTTT

cdr3_length: 16
clone_size: many
j_call: TRBJ2-3
d_call: .
v_call: TRBV7-8
cdr3_aa: CASRFQPRGNTDTQYF
cdr3_nt: TGTGCCAGCAGATTCCAGCCCAGGGGAAACACAGATACGCAGTATTTT

cdr3_length: 11
clone_size: .
j_call: TRBJ2-7
d_call: .
v_call: TRBV30
cdr3_aa: CAWSGGGGQYF
cdr3_nt: TGTGCCTGGAGTGGGGGGGGCGGGCAGTACTTC

cdr3_length: 15
clone_size: many
j_call: TRBJ2-7
d_call: TRBD1
v_call: TRBV20-1
cdr3_aa: CSAFLPGQGTYEQYF
cdr3_nt: TGCAGTGCTTTCCTTCCGGGACAGGGCACCTACGAGCAGTACTTC

cdr3_length: 17
clone_size: many
j_call: TRBJ1-2
d_call: .
v_call: TRBV6-1
cdr3_aa: CASSEAFGVVSVRGYTF
cdr3_nt: TGTGCCAGCAGTGAAGCGTTCGGGGTGGTCTCAGTCCGTGGCTACACCTTC

cdr3_length: 11
clone_size: many
j_call: TRBJ1-2
d_call: .
v_call: TRBV19
cdr3_aa: CASEDFYGYTF
cdr3_nt: TGTGCCAGCGAGGACTTCTATGGCTACACCTTC

cdr3_length: 14
clone_size: many
j_call: TRBJ2-3
d_call: .
v_call: TRBV12-3/TRBV12-4
cdr3_aa: CASTPMDGTDTQYF
cdr3_nt: TGTGCCAGCACCCCGATGGACGGCACAGATACGCAGTATTTT

cdr3_length: 16
clone_size: many
j_call: TRBJ2-7
d_call: .
v_call: TRBV5-1
cdr3_aa: CASSSAGAAAAYEQYF
cdr3_nt: TGCGCCAGCAGCTCCGCTGGGGCGGCCGCCGCCTACGAGCAGTACTTC

cdr3_length: 15
clone_size: .
j_call: TRBJ2-2
d_call: .
v_call: TRBV11-2
cdr3_aa: CASSLGRSNTGELFF
cdr3_nt: TGTGCCAGCAGCTTAGGTCGATCGAACACCGGGGAGCTGTTTTTT

cdr3_length: 14
clone_size: many
j_call: TRBJ2-7
d_call: TRBD1
v_call: TRBV20-1
cdr3_aa: CSANPGQATYEQYF
cdr3_nt: TGCAGTGCGAACCCCGGACAGGCGACCTACGAGCAGTACTTC

cdr3_length: 15
clone_size: few
j_call: TRBJ2-3
d_call: .
v_call: TRBV5-8
cdr3_aa: CASSLAQVVTDTQYF
cdr3_nt: TGTGCCAGCAGCTTGGCCCAGGTAGTCACAGATACGCAGTATTTT

cdr3_length: 15
clone_size: many
j_call: TRBJ1-2
d_call: .
v_call: TRBV30
cdr3_aa: CAWSAKGAGYYGYTF
cdr3_nt: TGTGCCTGGAGCGCAAAAGGGGCAGGATACTATGGCTACACCTTC

cdr3_length: 14
clone_size: many
j_call: TRBJ2-1
d_call: .
v_call: TRBV27
cdr3_aa: CASSFPGHSNEQFF
cdr3_nt: TGTGCCAGCAGTTTTCCGGGACACAGCAATGAGCAGTTCTTC

cdr3_length: 16
clone_size: many
j_call: TRBJ2-7
d_call: TRBD2
v_call: TRBV5-1
cdr3_aa: CASSVRGGGISYEQYF
cdr3_nt: TGCGCCAGCAGCGTCCGGGGCGGGGGGATCTCCTACGAGCAGTACTTC

cdr3_length: 14
clone_size: .
j_call: TRBJ2-5
d_call: TRBD1
v_call: TRBV6-1
cdr3_aa: CASKGDRGPETQYF
cdr3_nt: TGTGCCAGCAAGGGGGACAGGGGGCCTGAGACCCAGTACTTC

cdr3_length: 15
clone_size: many
j_call: TRBJ1-3
d_call: .
v_call: TRBV30
cdr3_aa: CAWSGMGTSGNTIYF
cdr3_nt: TGTGCCTGGAGCGGCATGGGGACCTCTGGAAACACCATATATTTT

cdr3_length: 17
clone_size: .
j_call: TRBJ2-2
d_call: .
v_call: TRBV3-1
cdr3_aa: CASSQPYAGFDTGELFF
cdr3_nt: TGTGCCAGCAGCCAACCGTACGCAGGGTTTGACACCGGGGAGCTGTTTTTT

cdr3_length: 15
clone_size: .
j_call: TRBJ1-3
d_call: .
v_call: TRBV5-6
cdr3_aa: CASSLAGTGGNTIYF
cdr3_nt: TGTGCCAGCAGCTTGGCTGGGACTGGCGGGAACACCATATATTTT

cdr3_length: 16
clone_size: few
j_call: TRBJ2-3
d_call: .
v_call: TRBV24-1
cdr3_aa: CATSAGRIISTDTQYF
cdr3_nt: TGTGCCACCAGTGCCGGCAGAATCATAAGCACAGATACGCAGTATTTT

cdr3_length: 14
clone_size: many
j_call: TRBJ2-1
d_call: .
v_call: TRBV4-1
cdr3_aa: CASSRSGDGNEQFF
cdr3_nt: TGCGCCAGCAGCCGTTCAGGGGACGGAAATGAGCAGTTCTTC

cdr3_length: 15
clone_size: .
j_call: TRBJ1-1
d_call: .
v_call: TRBV6-1
cdr3_aa: CASSEGGFMNTEAFF
cdr3_nt: TGTGCCAGCAGTGAAGGAGGATTTATGAACACTGAAGCTTTCTTT

cdr3_length: 13
clone_size: .
j_call: TRBJ2-1
d_call: .
v_call: TRBV11-2
cdr3_aa: CASSSPTSNEQFF
cdr3_nt: TGTGCCAGCAGCTCTCCGACTTCGAATGAGCAGTTCTTC

cdr3_length: 16
clone_size: many
j_call: TRBJ2-7
d_call: TRBD1
v_call: TRBV28
cdr3_aa: CATDRGSRSSSYEQYF
cdr3_nt: TGTGCCACAGACAGGGGATCTCGATCCAGCTCCTACGAGCAGTACTTC

cdr3_length: 12
clone_size: many
j_call: TRBJ1-1
d_call: .
v_call: TRBV12-3/TRBV12-4
cdr3_aa: CASSSGLNEAFF
cdr3_nt: TGTGCCAGCAGTTCGGGGTTGAATGAAGCTTTCTTT

cdr3_length: 15
clone_size: .
j_call: TRBJ2-2
d_call: .
v_call: TRBV18
cdr3_aa: CASSPPTAHTGELFF
cdr3_nt: TGTGCCAGCTCACCACCGACAGCCCACACCGGGGAGCTGTTTTTT

cdr3_length: 15
clone_size: .
j_call: TRBJ2-5
d_call: .
v_call: TRBV7-9
cdr3_aa: CASSLVDTDEETQYF
cdr3_nt: TGTGCCAGCAGCTTAGTGGACACCGATGAGGAGACCCAGTACTTC

cdr3_length: 17
clone_size: .
j_call: TRBJ2-5
d_call: .
v_call: TRBV5-1
cdr3_aa: CASTLAGGGSRKETQYF
cdr3_nt: TGCGCCAGCACGTTGGCCGGGGGTGGAAGCCGGAAGGAGACCCAGTACTTC

cdr3_length: 17
clone_size: many
j_call: TRBJ2-6
d_call: TRBD1
v_call: TRBV15
cdr3_aa: CATTTGTFVAGANVLTF
cdr3_nt: TGTGCCACTACGACAGGGACCTTTGTCGCCGGGGCCAACGTCCTGACTTTC

cdr3_length: 15
clone_size: many
j_call: TRBJ1-1
d_call: .
v_call: TRBV18
cdr3_aa: CASSAGGNSNTEAFF
cdr3_nt: TGTGCCAGCTCGGCCGGGGGGAACTCGAACACTGAAGCTTTCTTT

cdr3_length: 15
clone_size: .
j_call: TRBJ1-1
d_call: .
v_call: TRBV7-2
cdr3_aa: CASSLYVSWGTEAFF
cdr3_nt: TGTGCCAGCAGCTTATACGTCTCCTGGGGGACTGAAGCTTTCTTT

cdr3_length: 14
clone_size: few
j_call: TRBJ2-1
d_call: TRBD1
v_call: TRBV7-3
cdr3_aa: CATSRGQGYNEQFF
cdr3_nt: TGTGCCACCAGCCGTGGACAGGGGTACAATGAGCAGTTCTTC

cdr3_length: 12
clone_size: many
j_call: TRBJ2-3
d_call: .
v_call: TRBV3-1
cdr3_aa: CASSQGSDTQYF
cdr3_nt: TGTGCCAGCAGCCAGGGTTCAGATACGCAGTATTTT

cdr3_length: 13
clone_size: many
j_call: TRBJ1-4
d_call: .
v_call: TRBV3-1
cdr3_aa: CASSATTNEKLFF
cdr3_nt: TGTGCCAGCAGTGCTACAACTAATGAAAAACTGTTTTTT